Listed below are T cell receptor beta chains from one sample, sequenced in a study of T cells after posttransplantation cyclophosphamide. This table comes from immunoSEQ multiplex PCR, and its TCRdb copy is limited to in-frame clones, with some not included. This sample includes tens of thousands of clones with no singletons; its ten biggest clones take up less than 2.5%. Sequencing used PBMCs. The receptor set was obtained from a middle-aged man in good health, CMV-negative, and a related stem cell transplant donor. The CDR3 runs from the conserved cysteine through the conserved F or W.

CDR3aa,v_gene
CASSPTGWGTLGDTQYF,TRBV7-3
CASSFGSPDREDYGYTF,TRBV27
CAISESQFRDRGKLFF,TRBV10-3
CASSPRQGNEQFF,TRBV19
CASGLELGSTDTQYF,TRBV12-5
CASSRTGGIDTIYF,TRBV4-1
CSASTSLTQYF,TRBV20-1
CAWLTGGDNEKLFF,TRBV30
CASSLGGIGNQPQHF,TRBV5-1
CASATGRLPSTDTQYF,TRBV18
CASSLTSDSLETQYF,TRBV7-2
CASSPWGAREDSDTQYF,TRBV7-8
CASSQGQLLDSNQPQHF,TRBV4-1
CASSPRVSRDTDTQYF,TRBV4-2
CASSRQEKNEKLFF,TRBV5-4
CASSNQPGHPDGYTF,TRBV7-6
CASSQDTGHTSYEQYF,TRBV4-1
CASLPTPGQGSYEQYF,TRBV25-1
CASRLSYEQYF,TRBV28
CASTRGNQPQHF,TRBV6-6
CASSPYTGANGYTF,TRBV6-5
CASLSDKSNYGYTF,TRBV19
CASSLGDRANYGYTF,TRBV13
CASSRDREQPQHF,TRBV2
CSARSEETQYF,TRBV20-1
CASSPWTGGVISEQFF,TRBV5-1
CASGLGRDGEGLHNEQFF,TRBV12-5
CASRTGVYSPLHF,TRBV28